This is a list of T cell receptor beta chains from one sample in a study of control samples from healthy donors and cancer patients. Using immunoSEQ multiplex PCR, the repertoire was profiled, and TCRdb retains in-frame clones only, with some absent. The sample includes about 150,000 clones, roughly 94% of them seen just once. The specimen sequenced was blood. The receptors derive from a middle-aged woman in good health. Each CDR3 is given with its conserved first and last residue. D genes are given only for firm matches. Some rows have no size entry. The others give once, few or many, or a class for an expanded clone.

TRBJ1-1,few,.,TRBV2,CASRGTGQRVNTEAFF,TGTGCCAGCAGGGGAACAGGGCAGCGGGTGAACACTGAAGCTTTCTTT
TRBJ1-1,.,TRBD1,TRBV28,CASSPPGTGSTEAFF,TGTGCCAGCAGTCCACCCGGGACAGGGTCGACTGAAGCTTTCTTT
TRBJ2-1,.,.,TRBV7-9,CASSQQGGGVRNEQFF,TGTGCCAGCAGCCAACAGGGAGGGGGGGTAAGGAATGAGCAGTTCTTC
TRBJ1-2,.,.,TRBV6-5,CASSRRRAYGYTF,TGTGCCAGCAGCCGCCGCAGGGCCTATGGCTACACCTTC
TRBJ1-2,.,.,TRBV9,CASFRIEYTF,TGTGCCAGCTTCCGAATTGAGTACACCTTC
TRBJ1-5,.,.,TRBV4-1,CASSQGRSRGSNQPQHF,TGCGCCAGCAGCCAAGGACGAAGTCGAGGTAGCAATCAGCCCCAGCATTTT
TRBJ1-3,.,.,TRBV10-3,CAIKGSGNTIYF,TGTGCCATCAAGGGCTCTGGAAACACCATATATTTT
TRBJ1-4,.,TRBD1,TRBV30,CAWTPRTGVAEKLFF,TGTGCCTGGACCCCTCGGACAGGGGTAGCGGAAAAACTGTTTTTT
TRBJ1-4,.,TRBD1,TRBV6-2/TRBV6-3,CASSYGTGERKLFF,TGTGCCAGCAGTTACGGGACAGGAGAGAGAAAACTGTTTTTT
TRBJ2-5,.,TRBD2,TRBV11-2,CASSQGLAGASETQYF,TGTGCCAGCAGCCAAGGACTAGCGGGAGCTTCAGAGACCCAGTACTTC